Sequencing of this T cell receptor beta chain was carried out in a study of neoadjuvant nivolumab and ipilimumab in lung cancer (dated by TCRdb to the early 2020s). Concerning the study at large: Intravenous nivolumab was dosed at 3 mg/kg on days 1, 15 and 29, and in the combination arm ipilimumab 1 mg/kg was added on day 1 only. The primary endpoint of the trial was the rate of major pathologic response (MPR) in the intention-to-treat population of each study arm. The trial treated some 44 patients with operable NSCLC: 23 were randomized to nivolumab monotherapy and around 20 to nivolumab plus ipilimumab. TCR repertoires were compared between pretherapy (baseline) peripheral blood and tumors resected at surgery after neoadjuvant immune checkpoint blockade. Seven patients had matched pretherapy and resected tumor pairs analyzed, with four treated with nivolumab and three with nivolumab plus ipilimumab. The paper's findings and limits, for the study overall: From pretherapy to surgery, increases in tumor T-cell richness and clonality were observed in three of three dual-therapy tumors but in only two of four nivolumab-treated tumors. TCR sequencing was performed in a small number of samples. Pretherapy blood TCR richness correlated positively with richness in tumors resected after neoadjuvant therapy (Spearman R ≈ 0.79). Resected tumors had greater TCR richness and clonality than tumor-adjacent uninvolved lung, and increases were observed in more dual-therapy-treated tumors. No significant correlation was found between TCR clonality and pathologic tumor regression, and only a single major-pathologic-response sample was available for the analysis of TCR clonality versus pathologic tumor regression.

According to the study, the label for this sample's time point signals: at surgical resection after neoadjuvant nivolumab +/- ipilimumab. Samples came from the phase 2 randomized NEOSTAR trial, which tested neoadjuvant nivolumab or nivolumab plus ipilimumab followed by surgery in operable NSCLC. The V and J ends are trimmed by 2 bases and 0 bases, leaving 8 bases between them. CDR3 length: 15 amino acids, cysteine to phenylalanine. Solely the CDR3 DNA is kept, with 45 bases framed from the first base. CDR1 and CDR2 are drawn from the germline V gene: SGHRS, YFSETQ. Library preparation employed the immunoSEQ multiplex PCR assay. For the original study's pipeline: Richness and clonality were used to summarize the repertoires, and clones that significantly expanded or contracted between pre- and post-therapy samples were identified. Here the immuneACCESS table is served through TCRdb, limited to in-frame sequences with V and J called. Missing clones are a known gap in these copies; in checked studies unresolved V genes cover under half, and the rest lacks a known reason. That table is the source of V, J and clone size, and D and trimming were worked out from the DNA. Here the sample has about 20,000 clones; 70% to 80% occur a single time. The ten largest account for around 7.8% of the sample.

In the case of this clone: No cognate antigen has been identified for it. The input lacks base qualities; no much larger clone sits a single base away.

The starting material was tumor tissue, obtained after neoadjuvant nivolumab, alone or with ipilimumab, at or shortly before surgery. The chain links TRBV5-1 with TRBJ2-2; the D gene is tentatively TRBD1 or TRBD2, each matching 5 bases. This sequence originates from an adult with non-small cell lung cancer. CDR3 region: CASSFWDPNTGELFF. The nucleotide sequence reads TGCGCCAGCAGCTTTTGGGACCCGAACACCGGGGAGCTGTTTTTT. The variable domain in full, with residues beyond the CDR3 obtained from the reference TRBV5-1 and TRBJ2-2 genes, is KAGVTQTPRYLIKTRGQQVTLSCSPISGHRSVSWYQQTPGQGLQFLFEYFSETQRNKGNFPGRFSGRQFSNSRSEMNVSTLELGDSALYLCASSFWDPNTGELFFGEGSRLTVL.